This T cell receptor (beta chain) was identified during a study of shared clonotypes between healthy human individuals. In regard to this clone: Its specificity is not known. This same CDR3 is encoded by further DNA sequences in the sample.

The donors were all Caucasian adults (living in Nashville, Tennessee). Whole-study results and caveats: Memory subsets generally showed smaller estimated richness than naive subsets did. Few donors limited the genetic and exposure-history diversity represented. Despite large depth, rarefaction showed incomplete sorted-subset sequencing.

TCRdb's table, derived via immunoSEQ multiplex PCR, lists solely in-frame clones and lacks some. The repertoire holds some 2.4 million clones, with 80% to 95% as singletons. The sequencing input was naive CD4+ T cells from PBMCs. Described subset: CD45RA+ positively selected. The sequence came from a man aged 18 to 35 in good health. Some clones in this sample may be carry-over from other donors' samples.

CDR3 protein: CSASGRTEAFF. CDR3 in DNA: TGCAGTGCTAGCGGACGGACTGAAGCTTTCTTT. The rearrangement links TRBV20-1 to TRBJ1-1; D gene uncertain. The CDR3 loop spans 11 amino acids. The germline V gene has CDR1 DFQATT and CDR2 SNEGSKA (reference sequence). V dropped 3 bases and J dropped 5 bases, with 7 bases sitting between them.